These 8 T cell receptor beta chains share one sample of origin, sequenced in a study of blood T cell repertoires in COVID-19 (dated by TCRdb to about 2020). Libraries were constructed by the immunoSEQ multiplex PCR assay. TCRdb obtained this table from immuneACCESS and retained in-frame rearrangements with V and J assigned. These tables miss some clones; where compared with another copy, unresolved V genes account for less than half of the shortfall, and the remainder is unexplained. The sample profile shows over 95,000 clones; 85% to 90% of them were found once. The ten largest clones represent roughly 4.4% of the sample. Sequencing was done on a sample of peripheral blood. These receptors all stem from a woman in her forties or fifties with acute or convalescent COVID-19.

The rearrangement uses TRBV5-1 and TRBJ2-7; TRBD2 agrees at 8 bases. In germline, CDR1 is SGHRS, CDR2 YFSETQ. The CDR3 has 15 residues. V shed 0 bases and J 6 bases; nucleotides not matched to a gene: 8. The CDR3 reads CASSLAGGGLFEQYF. The DNA of the CDR3 is TGCGCCAGCAGCTTGGCCGGCGGGGGGCTTTTCGAGCAGTACTTC.

The V call is TRBV5-1, the J call TRBJ1-6; 10 nucleotides align to TRBD1. The CDR3 consists of 22 residues. The junction had 25 bases not matched to a gene; V was cut back by 4 bases and J by 6 bases. The germline V gene encodes CDR1 SGHRS and CDR2 YFSETQ. CDR3 sequence: CASSPTDRGLPPTVWGNSPLHF. DNA of the CDR3: TGCGCCAGCAGCCCGACGGACAGGGGGTTGCCACCTACCGTTTGGGGTAATTCACCCCTCCACTTT. Combining the CDR3 with reference TRBV5-1 and TRBJ1-6 gives the whole variable domain KAGVTQTPRYLIKTRGQQVTLSCSPISGHRSVSWYQQTPGQGLQFLFEYFSETQRNKGNFPGRFSGRQFSNSRSEMNVSTLELGDSALYLCASSPTDRGLPPTVWGNSPLHFGNGTRLTVT.

In nucleotides, the CDR3 is TGCGCCAGCGAACGCCAGGGGGCCGGGGAGACCCAGTACTTC. It encodes CASERQGAGETQYF. The chain combines TRBV5-1 with TRBJ2-5, with 8 positions matching TRBD1. The CDR3 is 14 amino acids. Germline V gene sequence: CDR1 SGHRS, CDR2 YFSETQ. Germline trimming cut 7 bases from V and 5 bases from J; bases unmatched to any gene: 10.

The chain uses TRBV30 and TRBJ2-4, with D maybe TRBD1 (5 bases). The CDR3 is made up of 15 amino acids. The germline CDR1 and CDR2 sequences are GTSNPN and SVGIG (reference sequence). V gave up 1 base and J gave up 0 bases, with 10 bases separating them. CDR3 amino acids: CAWSAPGLAKNIQYF. As DNA, the CDR3 is TGTGCCTGGAGTGCCCCAGGGTTAGCCAAAAACATTCAGTACTTC. Based on the CDR3 plus reference TRBV30 and TRBJ2-4, the full variable domain is SQTIHQWPATLVQPVGSPLSLECTVEGTSNPNLYWYRQAAGRGLQLLFYSVGIGQISSEVPQNLSASRPQDRQFILSSKKLLLSDSGFYLCAWSAPGLAKNIQYFGAGTRLSVL.

In this sample, this clone turned up once. The chain joins TRBV3-1 (or the pseudogene TRBV3-2) to TRBJ2-1; 9 nucleotides line up with TRBD2. The CDR3 is 14 residues long. With V trimmed by 4 bases and J by 13 bases, 11 bases remained unmatched. From germline, CDR1 is LGHDT and CDR2 YNNKEL (reference sequence). CDR3 region: CASSLGVGLALQFF. In nucleotides, the CDR3 is TGTGCCAGCAGCCTGGGGGTGGGACTAGCCCTCCAGTTCTTC.

The sample holds one count of this clone. This sequence joins TRBV28 and TRBJ1-6, with D possibly matching TRBD1 (5 bases). Germline-derived CDR1 and CDR2 are MDHEN and SYDVKM. V lost 6 bases and J lost 10, with 19 bases in between. The CDR3 sequence is 15 residues long. In DNA form, the CDR3 reads TGTGCCAGCAGAAGTGGGCAGGGCTCGCCGTCACCCCTCCACTTT. Protein: CASRSGQGSPSPLHF.

V usage is TRBV6-6 and J usage is TRBJ1-2, with a possible D match to TRBD1 (5 bases). The CDR3 extends over 13 amino acids. V was clipped by 6 bases and J by 6 bases, with 14 bases between them. Germline V gene lookup returns CDR1 MNHNY and CDR2 SVGAGI (reference sequence). CDR3 sequence: CASRYGGDDGYTF. The CDR3 DNA sequence: TGTGCCAGCAGATACGGAGGGGATGATGGCTACACCTTC.

The chain couples TRBV6-5 to TRBJ1-2; 7 bases are shared with TRBD1. The CDR3 runs 15 residues. V lost 5 bases, J lost 2 bases, and 8 bases stayed unmatched. Germline V gene lookup returns CDR1 MNHEY and CDR2 SVGAGI. This CDR3 is CASSTMTGQNYGYTF. The DNA for the CDR3 is TGTGCCAGCAGTACGATGACAGGGCAGAACTATGGCTACACCTTC.